Listed here is a single T cell receptor beta chain. Its antigen remains unidentified. Each CDR3 protein gets one entry after TCRdb re-called the RT-PCR reads with MiXCR. The sample has around 520,000 distinct CDR3 sequences, roughly 27% seen once. Germline CDR1 reads MNHEY; CDR2 reads SVGEGT. V was clipped by 10 bases and J by 2 bases, with 11 bases between them. The CDR3 contains 13 residues. These data are taken from a study of response to subunit inactivated influenza vaccine. Study results and limitations: The study's authors posited that every seasonal influenza vaccination enlists few new T cells.

The sequence came from a man aged 45-60 years who received an inactivated influenza vaccine. The J gene is TRBJ2-2, the V gene TRBV6-2 or TRBV6-3, with D perhaps being TRBD1 or TRBD2 (6 bases each). This material consisted of CD4+ T cells sorted from PBMCs, taken roughly 5 days after vaccination. The CDR3 region has the DNA TGTGCCACCGCGGGACACAACACCGGGGAGCTGTTTTTT. It is translated as CATAGHNTGELFF.